The 18 T cell receptor beta chains in this list originate from one sample, sequenced in a study of cytomegalovirus exposure and HLA in healthy donors. With 60 Vbeta and 13 Jbeta primers, the PCR was carried out. The data were produced by immunoSEQ multiplex PCR, yet TCRdb's version contains in-frame clones alone and is incomplete. The data contain 80,000 to 100,000 clones, approximately 70% of them seen just once; the ten biggest clones take up 2% to 3%. The sequencing sample was made of PBMCs. These TCRs come from a man aged 50 to 59 in good health and CMV-seronegative.

The chain carries TRBV4-1 and TRBJ2-5; D perhaps matches TRBD2 (6 bases). The end of the DNA aligns better with TRBJ2-7, so the J call may be wrong. Germline V CDR1 and CDR2: MGHRA, YSYEKL. This CDR3 comprises 17 residues. For the CDR3, the DNA is TGCGCCAGCAGCCAAGATTTTGGGCGGGGCCTCTCCTACGAGCAGTACTTC. Its translation: CASSQDFGRGLSYEQYF.

This clone has more than one count but fewer than ten. The V and J genes are TRBV6-4 and TRBJ2-5; 8 bases match TRBD2. CDR1 and CDR2 (germline): MRHNA, SNTAGT. The length of the CDR3 is 15 residues. Germline trimming cut 0 bases from V and 5 bases from J; bases unmatched to any gene: 5. CDR3 region: CASSDSGAGVETQYF. For the CDR3, the DNA is TGTGCCAGCAGTGACTCAGGAGCGGGGGTTGAGACCCAGTACTTC.

The rearrangement links TRBV7-9 to TRBJ2-7, with a tentative D call TRBD1 (6 bases). Germline loops: CDR1 SEHNR, CDR2 FQNEAQ (reference sequence). Trimming stripped 1 base from V and 6 bases from J, with 19 bases between. The CDR3 runs to 16 residues. The CDR3 nucleotides are TGTGCCAGCAGCTTAGAGTGGGGCAGGGGTTATAGCGAGCAGTACTTC. This translates into CASSLEWGRGYSEQYF. The complete variable domain, with remaining parts taken from reference TRBV7-9 and TRBJ2-7, reads DTGVSQNPRHKITKRGQNVTFRCDPISEHNRLYWYRQTLGQGPEFLTYFQNEAQLEKSRLLSDRFSAERPKGSFSTLEIQRTEQGDSAMYLCASSLEWGRGYSEQYFGPGTRLTVT.

The genes are TRBV27 and TRBJ2-5; D is possibly TRBD1 (6 bases). CDR3 length: 13 amino acids. V lost 5 bases and J 6 bases, leaving 13 bases between the germline ends. Per germline, CDR1 MNHEY and CDR2 SMNVEV (reference sequence). CDR3 loop: CASSGLQGKTQYF. CDR3 sequence (DNA): TGTGCCAGCAGTGGCTTACAGGGAAAGACCCAGTACTTC.

This clone has a handful of counts. The gene calls are TRBV29-1 and TRBJ2-7; tentative D call: TRBD2 (6 bases). Germline CDR1 and CDR2: SQVTM and ANQGSEA. This CDR3 comprises 13 residues. Trimming removed 2 bases from V and 0 bases from J, with 8 bases in between. CDR3 sequence reads: CSVERGNSYEQYF. The CDR3 DNA reads as TGCAGCGTTGAACGCGGGAACTCCTACGAGCAGTACTTC.

This chain connects TRBV5-1 to TRBJ2-5, with 8 bases lining up with TRBD2. Germline V lookup: CDR1 SGHRS, CDR2 YFSETQ. The CDR3 length is 15 residues. The trim removed 0 bases at V and 1 base at J, leaving 2 bases unmatched. CDR3 protein: CASSLVAGGQETQYF. In nucleotides, the CDR3 is TGCGCCAGCAGCTTGGTGGCGGGAGGCCAAGAGACCCAGTACTTC.

The V call is TRBV7-3, the J call TRBJ2-2; D unclear. Germline values: CDR1 SGHTA, CDR2 FQGTGA. This CDR3 contains 13 residues. The V end was cut by 5 bases, the J end by 2 bases, with 6 bases between. The CDR3 DNA follows: TGTGCCAGCAGCCCTTTAAACACCGGGGAGCTGTTTTTT. Translation gives CASSPLNTGELFF.

The chain links TRBV7-2 to TRBJ2-7; TRBD2 might be the D (6 bases). The CDR3 covers 13 residues. Germline V gives CDR1 SGHTA, CDR2 FQGNSA. The V end lost 4 bases, the J end lost 2 bases, and 9 bases lay between the germline ends. The CDR3 loop is CASSWGLAYEQYF. The CDR3 DNA is TGTGCCAGCAGCTGGGGACTGGCCTACGAGCAGTACTTC.

This clone was detected once. The V and J genes are TRBV6-1 and TRBJ2-7; the match to TRBD2 covers 10 bases. Trimming at V came to 4 bases and at J to 2 bases, leaving 11 bases not matched to a gene. Germline V gene data show CDR1 as MNHNS and CDR2 as SASEGT. CDR3 length equals 17 residues. Written as DNA, the CDR3 is TGTGCCAGCAGTGCCTTACCTTCGAGCGGGGGGGCCTACGAGCAGTACTTC. Translating it yields CASSALPSSGGAYEQYF.

This clone was detected a few times. The V call is TRBV7-2, the J call TRBJ2-1; D uncertain. V was trimmed by 0 bases and J by 5 bases, leaving 5 bases between them. The CDR3 length is 13 residues. Germline-derived CDR1 and CDR2 are SGHTA and FQGNSA. CDR3 sequence (DNA): TGTGCCAGCAGCTTAGCCCTAAACAATGAGCAGTTCTTC. This translates into CASSLALNNEQFF.

The chain has TRBV15 and TRBJ2-1, with no clear D. The CDR3 length is 16 residues. CDR1 and CDR2 from the germline V gene are LNHNV and YYDKDF (reference sequence). The germline V and J ends were trimmed by 0 bases and 5 bases, with 14 bases remaining between them. In nucleotides, the CDR3 is TGTGCCACCAGCAGAGATCAAGACAACCTTGACAATGAGCAGTTCTTC. Protein product: CATSRDQDNLDNEQFF.

CDR3 in amino acids: CATSRDVGGRRSTDTQYF. The CDR3 nucleotides are TGTGCCACCAGCAGAGACGTCGGGGGGAGGCGCAGCACAGATACGCAGTATTTT. This chain uses TRBV15 with TRBJ2-3, with TRBD2 matching over 7 bases. Unmatched junction bases numbered 9, after V lost 0 bases and J lost 0 bases. CDR3 size: 18 residues. Germline V gives CDR1 LNHNV, CDR2 YYDKDF (reference sequence).

The CDR3, as DNA: TGTGCCAGCAGTTTAGGGCTAGCGGGAGTAGATACGCAGTATTTT. This codes for CASSLGLAGVDTQYF. The chain is built from TRBV27 and TRBJ2-3, with 10 bases identical to TRBD2. V shed 2 bases, J shed 5 bases, and the junction held 4 bases outside the gene matches. Germline CDR1 MNHEY, CDR2 SMNVEV (reference sequence). The CDR3 extends over 15 amino acids.

The chain has TRBV5-1 and TRBJ2-1; D not certain. The CDR3 contains 16 residues. Germline V gene lookup returns CDR1 SGHRS and CDR2 YFSETQ. Trimming shortened V by 0 bases and J by 0 bases, and 10 bases separated the two germline ends. DNA of the CDR3: TGCGCCAGCAGCTTGGAAGGCCGGAGCTCCTACAATGAGCAGTTCTTC. Translating gives CASSLEGRSSYNEQFF.

This clone was seen more than once but under ten times. This chain connects TRBV15 to TRBJ1-5; D uncertain. This CDR3 contains 13 residues. V was cut by 0 bases and J by 4 bases, with 4 bases left in between. Germline-derived CDR1 and CDR2 are LNHNV and YYDKDF (reference sequence). In nucleotides, the CDR3 is TGTGCCACCAGCAGAGACCTTAATCAGCCCCAGCATTTT. The encoded protein is CATSRDLNQPQHF. Filled out from reference TRBV15 and TRBJ1-5, the complete variable domain reads DAMVIQNPRYQVTQFGKPVTLSCSQTLNHNVMYWYQQKSSQAPKLLFHYYDKDFNNEADTPDNFQSRRPNTSFCFLDIRSPGLGDTAMYLCATSRDLNQPQHFGDGTRLSIL.

The chain joins TRBV28 to TRBJ1-2, with 9 bases matching TRBD1. J lost 8 bases, V lost 8 bases, and 12 bases had no gene match. Germline CDR1 and CDR2: MDHEN and SYDVKM. The CDR3 is 14 amino acids. The CDR3 bases are TGTGCCAGCTGGGGTGGACAGGGGAGCTGGGGCTACACCTTC. Translated, it gives CASWGGQGSWGYTF.

V usage is TRBV4-3 and J usage is TRBJ2-2; 11 bases line up with TRBD1. Unmatched junction bases numbered 4, after V lost 4 bases and J lost 6 bases. The CDR3 is made up of 15 amino acids. CDR1 and CDR2 from the germline V gene are LGHNA and YSLEER. The CDR3 nucleotides are TGCGCCAGCAGCCTCGGGACAGGGGGGCCCGGGGAGCTGTTTTTT. Its translation is CASSLGTGGPGELFF.

This rearrangement joins TRBV5-4 to TRBJ1-2, with 9 nucleotides matching TRBD1. The ends lost 4 bases at V and 5 bases at J; junction bases unmatched: 9. The CDR3 extends over 15 amino acids. Germline CDR1 and CDR2: SGHNT and YYREEE (reference sequence). CDR3 protein: CASSSKQGARYGYTF. CDR3 DNA sequence: TGTGCCAGCAGCAGCAAACAGGGGGCACGGTATGGCTACACCTTC.